This T cell receptor beta chain was captured by sequencing in a study of T cell repertoires in cytomegalovirus infection. Study in general: The authors used CMV epitopes that were HLA-C-restricted (recently identified) and HLA-B-restricted (well studied). Matching HLA type and CMV infection were both indicated by public TCR beta signatures.

General study findings and limits: HLA-C-restricted TCR beta clonotypes specific for CMV led the ex vivo response.

A remark on this clonotype: As yet, its antigen is unknown.

Using its own MiXCR run on the reads, TCRdb lists one record per CDR3 protein. The sample comprises around 800,000 distinct CDR3 sequences, 32% of which are singletons, and 12% rests with the top ten. The receptor was isolated from a human donor in good health (CMV status not recorded). Some clones in this sample may be carry-over from other donors' samples. Sequencing was performed on cultured CD8+ T cells from PBMCs, taken from culture after CMV antigen stimulation.

The CDR3 region is CASSHDRIQTYEQYV. DNA for the CDR3: TGTGCCAGCAGTCATGACAGGATACAAACCTACGAGCAGTACGTC. The chain employs TRBV6-2 or TRBV6-3 and TRBJ2-7; maybe TRBD1 (6 bases). V lost 5 bases and J lost 2, with 16 bases in between. CDR3 length equals 15 residues. The germline V gene encodes CDR1 MNHEY and CDR2 SVGEGT.